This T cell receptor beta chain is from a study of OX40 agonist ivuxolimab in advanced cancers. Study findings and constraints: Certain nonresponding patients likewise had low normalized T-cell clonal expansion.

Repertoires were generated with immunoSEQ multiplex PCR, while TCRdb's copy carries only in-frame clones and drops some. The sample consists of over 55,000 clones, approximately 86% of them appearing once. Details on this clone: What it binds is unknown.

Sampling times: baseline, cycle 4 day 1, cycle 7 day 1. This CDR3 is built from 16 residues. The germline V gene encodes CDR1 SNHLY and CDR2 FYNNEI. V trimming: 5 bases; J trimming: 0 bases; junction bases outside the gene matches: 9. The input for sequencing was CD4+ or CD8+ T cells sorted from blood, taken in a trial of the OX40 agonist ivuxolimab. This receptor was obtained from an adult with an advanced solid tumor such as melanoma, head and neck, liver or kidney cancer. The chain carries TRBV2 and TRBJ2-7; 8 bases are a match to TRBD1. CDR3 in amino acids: CASSLSGTGLSYEQYF. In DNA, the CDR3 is TGTGCCAGCAGTCTATCCGGGACAGGACTCTCCTACGAGCAGTACTTC. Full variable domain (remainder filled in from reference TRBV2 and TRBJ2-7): EPEVTQTPSHQVTQMGQEVILRCVPISNHLYFYWYRQILGQKVEFLVSFYNNEISEKSEIFDDQFSVERPDGSNFTLKIRSTKLEDSAMYFCASSLSGTGLSYEQYFGPGTRLTVT.